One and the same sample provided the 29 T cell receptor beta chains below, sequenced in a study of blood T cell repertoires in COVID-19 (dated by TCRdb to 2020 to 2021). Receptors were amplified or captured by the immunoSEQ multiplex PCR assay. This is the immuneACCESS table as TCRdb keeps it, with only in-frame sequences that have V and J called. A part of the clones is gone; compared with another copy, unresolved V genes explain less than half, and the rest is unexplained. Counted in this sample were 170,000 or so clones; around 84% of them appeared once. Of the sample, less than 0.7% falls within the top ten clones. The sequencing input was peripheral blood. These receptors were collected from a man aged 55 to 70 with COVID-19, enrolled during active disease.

DNA of the CDR3: TGTGCCAGCACAGGGAACAATCAGCCCCAGCATTTT. It translates to CASTGNNQPQHF. The rearrangement joins TRBV6-5 to TRBJ1-5; D may be TRBD1 (5 bases). The CDR3 sequence is 12 residues long. Trimming took off 7 bases at V and 3 bases at J, with 7 bases between the two ends. Germline CDR1 MNHEY, CDR2 SVGAGI.

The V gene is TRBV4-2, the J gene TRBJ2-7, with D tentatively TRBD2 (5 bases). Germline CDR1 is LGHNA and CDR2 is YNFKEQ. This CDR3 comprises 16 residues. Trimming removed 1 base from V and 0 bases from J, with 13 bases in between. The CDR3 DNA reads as TGTGCCAGCAGCCAAGGAGGACTCCAGAGCTCCTACGAGCAGTACTTC. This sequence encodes CASSQGGLQSSYEQYF.

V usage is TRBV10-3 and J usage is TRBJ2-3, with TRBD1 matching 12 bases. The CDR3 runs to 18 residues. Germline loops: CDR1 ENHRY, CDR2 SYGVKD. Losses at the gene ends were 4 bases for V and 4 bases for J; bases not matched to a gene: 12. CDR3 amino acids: CAISGAGQGAPGADTQYF. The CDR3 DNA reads TGTGCCATCAGTGGGGCGGGACAGGGGGCCCCCGGGGCAGATACGCAGTATTTT.

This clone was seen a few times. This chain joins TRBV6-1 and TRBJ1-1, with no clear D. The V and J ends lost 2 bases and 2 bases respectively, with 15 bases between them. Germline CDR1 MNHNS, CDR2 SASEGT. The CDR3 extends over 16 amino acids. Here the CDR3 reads CASSETFLRPNTEAFF. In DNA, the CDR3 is TGTGCCAGCAGTGAAACGTTTTTGCGTCCCAACACTGAAGCTTTCTTT.

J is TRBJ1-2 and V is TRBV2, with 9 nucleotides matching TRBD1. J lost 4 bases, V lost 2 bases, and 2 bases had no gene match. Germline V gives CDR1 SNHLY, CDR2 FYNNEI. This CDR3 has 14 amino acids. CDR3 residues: CASSETGGTYGYTF. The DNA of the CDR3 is TGTGCCAGCAGTGAAACAGGGGGCACCTATGGCTACACCTTC.

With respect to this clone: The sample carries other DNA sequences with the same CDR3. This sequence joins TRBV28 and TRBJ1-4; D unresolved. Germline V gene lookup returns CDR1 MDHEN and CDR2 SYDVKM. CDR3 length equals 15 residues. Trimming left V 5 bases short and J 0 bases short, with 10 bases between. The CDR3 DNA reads TGTGCCAGCAGTCTGAACGGGGCAACTAATGAAAAACTGTTTTTT. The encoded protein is CASSLNGATNEKLFF.

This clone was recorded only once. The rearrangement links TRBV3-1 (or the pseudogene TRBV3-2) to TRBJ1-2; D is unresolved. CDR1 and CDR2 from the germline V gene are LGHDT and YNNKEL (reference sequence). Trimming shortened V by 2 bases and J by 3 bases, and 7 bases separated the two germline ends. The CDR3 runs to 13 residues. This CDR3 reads CASSQWQDYGYTF. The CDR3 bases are TGTGCCAGCAGCCAATGGCAGGACTATGGCTACACCTTC.

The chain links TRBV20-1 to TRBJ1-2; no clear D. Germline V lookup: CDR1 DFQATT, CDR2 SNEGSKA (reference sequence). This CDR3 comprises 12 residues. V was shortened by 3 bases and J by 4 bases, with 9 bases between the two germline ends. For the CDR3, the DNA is TGCAGTGCTAGTACAGTCTCCTATGGCTACACCTTC. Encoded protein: CSASTVSYGYTF.

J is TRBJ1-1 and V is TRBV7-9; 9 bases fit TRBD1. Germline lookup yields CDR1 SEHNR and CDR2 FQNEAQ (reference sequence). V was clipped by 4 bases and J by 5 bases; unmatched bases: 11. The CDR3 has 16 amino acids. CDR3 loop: CASSSPGQGVGTEAFF. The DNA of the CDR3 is TGTGCCAGCAGCTCGCCGGGACAGGGAGTTGGGACTGAAGCTTTCTTT.

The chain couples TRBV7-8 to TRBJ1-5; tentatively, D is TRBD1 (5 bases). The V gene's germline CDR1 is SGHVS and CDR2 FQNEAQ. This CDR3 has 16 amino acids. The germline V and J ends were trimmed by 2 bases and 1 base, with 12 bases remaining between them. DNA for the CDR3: TGTGCCAGCAGCTTATCCCCCCAGGGAAGCAATCAGCCCCAGCATTTT. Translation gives CASSLSPQGSNQPQHF.

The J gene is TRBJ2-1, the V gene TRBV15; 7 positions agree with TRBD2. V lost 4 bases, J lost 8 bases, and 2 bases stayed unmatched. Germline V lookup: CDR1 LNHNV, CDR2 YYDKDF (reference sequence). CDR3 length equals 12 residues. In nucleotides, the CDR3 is TGTGCCACCAGCAAGCTAGCGGATGAGCAGTTCTTC. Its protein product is CATSKLADEQFF.

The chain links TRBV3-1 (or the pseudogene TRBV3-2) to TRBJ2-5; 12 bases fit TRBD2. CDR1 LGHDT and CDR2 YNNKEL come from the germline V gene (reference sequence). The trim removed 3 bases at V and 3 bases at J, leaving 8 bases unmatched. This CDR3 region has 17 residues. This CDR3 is CASSHGVTSGGKETQYF. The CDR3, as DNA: TGTGCCAGCAGCCATGGGGTGACTAGCGGGGGAAAAGAGACCCAGTACTTC.

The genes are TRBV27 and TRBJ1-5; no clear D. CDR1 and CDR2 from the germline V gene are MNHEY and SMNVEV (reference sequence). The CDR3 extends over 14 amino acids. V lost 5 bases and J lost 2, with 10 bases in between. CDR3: CASSPLGGNQPQHF. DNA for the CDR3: TGTGCCAGCAGTCCCCTGGGAGGCAATCAGCCCCAGCATTTT.

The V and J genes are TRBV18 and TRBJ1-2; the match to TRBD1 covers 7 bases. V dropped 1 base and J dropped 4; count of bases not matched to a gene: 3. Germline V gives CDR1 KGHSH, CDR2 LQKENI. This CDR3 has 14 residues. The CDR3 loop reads CASSPLRTGYGYTF. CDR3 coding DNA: TGTGCCAGCTCACCACTTCGGACAGGCTATGGCTACACCTTC.

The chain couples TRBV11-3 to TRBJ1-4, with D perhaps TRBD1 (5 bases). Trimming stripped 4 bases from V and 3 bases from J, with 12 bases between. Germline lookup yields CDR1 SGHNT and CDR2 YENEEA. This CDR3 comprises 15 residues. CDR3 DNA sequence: TGTGCCAGCAGCTCGGGGGACGGAGCTAATGAAAAACTGTTTTTT. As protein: CASSSGDGANEKLFF.

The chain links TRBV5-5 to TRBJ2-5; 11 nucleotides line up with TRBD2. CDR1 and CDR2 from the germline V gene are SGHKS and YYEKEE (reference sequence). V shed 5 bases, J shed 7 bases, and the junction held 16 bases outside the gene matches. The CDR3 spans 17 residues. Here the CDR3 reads CASSSTIAGGSMGTQYF. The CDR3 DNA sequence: TGTGCCAGCAGTTCGACTATAGCGGGAGGGTCCATGGGGACCCAGTACTTC.

CDR3 sequence (DNA): TGTGCCAGCAGTTGGTATAGTCGGACTGAAGCTTTCTTT. It yields the protein CASSWYSRTEAFF. V gene TRBV27 combines with J gene TRBJ1-1; D ambiguous. With 4 bases removed from V and 5 bases from J, the gap between germline ends came to 11 bases. This CDR3 region has 13 residues. The germline gives CDR1 MNHEY, CDR2 SMNVEV (reference sequence).

This chain's CDR3 is CASSASGETQYF. The CDR3 region has the DNA TGTGCCAGCAGTGCCTCTGGCGAGACCCAGTACTTC. V is TRBV6-2 or TRBV6-3 and J is TRBJ2-5, with D unresolved. There are 12 residues in the CDR3. Deletions cut 5 bases from V and 5 bases from J, with 9 bases between. In germline, CDR1 is MNHEY, CDR2 SVGEGT.

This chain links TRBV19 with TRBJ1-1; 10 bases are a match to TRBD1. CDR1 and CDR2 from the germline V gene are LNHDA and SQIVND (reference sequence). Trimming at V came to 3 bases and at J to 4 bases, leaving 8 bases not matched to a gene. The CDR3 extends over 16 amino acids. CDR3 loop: CASSIGTGVVRTEAFF. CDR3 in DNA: TGTGCCAGTAGTATCGGGACAGGGGTGGTCCGCACTGAAGCTTTCTTT. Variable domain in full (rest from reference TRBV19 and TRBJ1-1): DGGITQSPKYLFRKEGQNVTLSCEQNLNHDAMYWYRQDPGQGLRLIYYSQIVNDFQKGDIAEGYSVSREKKESFPLTVTSAQKNPTAFYLCASSIGTGVVRTEAFFGQGTRLTVV.

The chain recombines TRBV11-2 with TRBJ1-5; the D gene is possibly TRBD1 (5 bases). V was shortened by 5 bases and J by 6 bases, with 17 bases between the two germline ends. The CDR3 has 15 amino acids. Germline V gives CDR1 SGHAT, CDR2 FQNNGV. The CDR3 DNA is TGTGCCAGCAGCCCGTCGATGGGGGGGGGTCAGCCCCAGCATTTT. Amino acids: CASSPSMGGGQPQHF.

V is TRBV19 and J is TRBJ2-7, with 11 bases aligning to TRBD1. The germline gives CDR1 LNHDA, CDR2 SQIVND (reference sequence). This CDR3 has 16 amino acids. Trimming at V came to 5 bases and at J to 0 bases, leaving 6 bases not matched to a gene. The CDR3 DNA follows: TGTGCCAGTAGTGTCGGGACAGGGGGACCCTCCTACGAGCAGTACTTC. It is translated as CASSVGTGGPSYEQYF. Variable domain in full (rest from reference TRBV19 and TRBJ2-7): DGGITQSPKYLFRKEGQNVTLSCEQNLNHDAMYWYRQDPGQGLRLIYYSQIVNDFQKGDIAEGYSVSREKKESFPLTVTSAQKNPTAFYLCASSVGTGGPSYEQYFGPGTRLTVT.

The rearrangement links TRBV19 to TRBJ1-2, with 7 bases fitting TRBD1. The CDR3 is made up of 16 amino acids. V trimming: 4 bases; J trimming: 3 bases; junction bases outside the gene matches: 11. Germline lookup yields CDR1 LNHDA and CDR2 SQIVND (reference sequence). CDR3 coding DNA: TGTGCCAGTAGTACCACTTACGGACAGGCCGACTATGGCTACACCTTC. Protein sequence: CASSTTYGQADYGYTF.

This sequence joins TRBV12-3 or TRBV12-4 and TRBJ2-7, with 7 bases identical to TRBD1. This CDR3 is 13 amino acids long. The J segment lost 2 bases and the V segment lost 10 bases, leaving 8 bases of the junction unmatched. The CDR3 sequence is CATMTGPPYEQYF. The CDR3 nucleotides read TGTGCCACCATGACAGGGCCCCCCTACGAGCAGTACTTC.

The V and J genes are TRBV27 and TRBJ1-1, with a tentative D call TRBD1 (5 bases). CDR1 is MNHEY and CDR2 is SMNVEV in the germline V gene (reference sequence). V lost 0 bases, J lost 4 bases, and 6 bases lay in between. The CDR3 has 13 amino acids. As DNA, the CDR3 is TGTGCCAGCAGTTTATCAGGGGTCACTGAAGCTTTCTTT. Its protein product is CASSLSGVTEAFF.

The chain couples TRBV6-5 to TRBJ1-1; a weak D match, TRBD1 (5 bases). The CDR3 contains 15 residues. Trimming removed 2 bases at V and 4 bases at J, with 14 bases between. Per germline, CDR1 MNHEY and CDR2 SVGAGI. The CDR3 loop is CASSYSQGRSTEAFF. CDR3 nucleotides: TGTGCCAGCAGTTACAGTCAGGGAAGGAGCACTGAAGCTTTCTTT.

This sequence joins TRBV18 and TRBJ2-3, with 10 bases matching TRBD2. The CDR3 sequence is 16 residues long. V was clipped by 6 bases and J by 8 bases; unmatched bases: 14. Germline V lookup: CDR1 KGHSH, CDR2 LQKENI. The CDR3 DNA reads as TGTGCCAGCTCCCCGCCAGGACTAGCGGTGGGAGGTACGCAGTATTTT. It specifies CASSPPGLAVGGTQYF.

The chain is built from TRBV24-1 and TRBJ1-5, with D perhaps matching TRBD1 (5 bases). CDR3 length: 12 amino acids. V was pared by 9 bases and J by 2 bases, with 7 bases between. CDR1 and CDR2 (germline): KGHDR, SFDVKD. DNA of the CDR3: TGTGCCACCCAGGGCGGCAATCAGCCCCAGCATTTT. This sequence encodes CATQGGNQPQHF.

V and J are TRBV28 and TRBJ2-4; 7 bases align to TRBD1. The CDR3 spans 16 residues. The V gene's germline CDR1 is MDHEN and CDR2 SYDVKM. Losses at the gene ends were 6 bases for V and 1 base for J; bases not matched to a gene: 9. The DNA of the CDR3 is TGTGCCAGCAGGGGAACAGGGGACGGGGCCAAAAACATTCAGTACTTC. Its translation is CASRGTGDGAKNIQYF.

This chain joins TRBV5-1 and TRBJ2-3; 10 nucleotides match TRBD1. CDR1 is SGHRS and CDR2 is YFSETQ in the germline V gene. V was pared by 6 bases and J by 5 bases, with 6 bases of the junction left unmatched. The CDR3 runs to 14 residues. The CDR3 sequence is CASNTGQGIDTQYF. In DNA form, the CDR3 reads TGCGCCAGCAACACGGGACAGGGGATAGATACGCAGTATTTT.